This T cell receptor (beta chain) derives from a study of spatial heterogeneity in lung cancer. Study overall: Beta-chain sequences were consistently detected more often than alpha-chain sequences.

The time point: sample taken at primary tumor resection. Samples were donated by 72 untreated early-stage non-small cell lung cancer patients. Sequencing covered unsorted whole RNA taken from tumor, nontumor lung or frozen PBMC. In the case of this clonotype: Its antigen is not known.

TCRdb independently ran MiXCR on the 5' RACE reads; one entry per CDR3 protein. The sample lists 11,000 or so distinct CDR3 sequences, about 13% occurring once. Findings and limits, study-wide: The number of expanded tumor alpha and beta chains correlated with mutation number. The estimate shows that only roughly 7% of tumor T cells were covered for alpha and approximately 13% for beta chains.

CDR3 length equals 11 residues. V was pared by 7 bases and J by 5 bases, with 8 bases between. Germline lookup yields CDR1 SEHNR and CDR2 FQNEAQ (reference sequence). The source of this sequence is a male donor with early-stage non-small cell lung cancer. The chain employs TRBV7-9 and TRBJ2-5; D is uncertain. The sequences come from lung tumor tissue, collected at surgery. CDR3 sequence (DNA): TGTGCCAGCATGGGTCAGGAGACCCAGTACTTC. This gives the protein CASMGQETQYF. Based on the CDR3 plus reference TRBV7-9 and TRBJ2-5, the full variable domain is DTGVSQNPRHKITKRGQNVTFRCDPISEHNRLYWYRQTLGQGPEFLTYFQNEAQLEKSRLLSDRFSAERPKGSFSTLEIQRTEQGDSAMYLCASMGQETQYFGPGTRLLVL.